The 27 T cell receptor beta chains below were found in one sample sequenced in a study of blood T cell repertoires in COVID-19. TCRdb's copy holds only in-frame clones and misses some; the assay was immunoSEQ multiplex PCR. There are roughly 130,000 clones in the sample; roughly nine tenths occur only once, and approximately 5% lies in the top ten. Sequenced: peripheral blood. Every receptor here comes from a man aged 60 to 75 with COVID-19, enrolled during active disease.

The chain uses TRBV7-9 and TRBJ2-7; D is perhaps TRBD1 (5 bases). Trimming cost V 5 bases and J 7 bases, with 15 bases left between them. The length of the CDR3 is 13 residues. From germline, CDR1 is SEHNR and CDR2 FQNEAQ (reference sequence). The CDR3: CASSPTDREEQYF. CDR3 nucleotide sequence: TGTGCCAGCAGCCCAACCGACAGAGAAGAGCAGTACTTC.

V gene TRBV5-1 combines with J gene TRBJ2-1, with D maybe TRBD1 (6 bases). Germline V gene lookup returns CDR1 SGHRS and CDR2 YFSETQ. The CDR3 has 18 amino acids. V was shortened by 7 bases and J by 0 bases, with 23 bases between the two germline ends. The CDR3 here is CASLWGLTRRSSYNEQFF. The DNA for the CDR3 is TGCGCCAGCCTATGGGGGCTTACGCGTCGAAGCTCCTACAATGAGCAGTTCTTC.

The chain uses TRBV10-3 and TRBJ2-3; D ambiguous. The CDR3 runs to 13 residues. CDR1 ENHRY and CDR2 SYGVKD come from the germline V gene. The germline V and J ends were trimmed by 4 bases and 2 bases, with 7 bases remaining between them. In DNA form, the CDR3 reads TGTGCCATCAGTGGAGCCATCACAGATACGCAGTATTTT. Encoded protein: CAISGAITDTQYF.

The J gene is TRBJ1-1, the V gene TRBV14; 8 bases fit TRBD1. Germline loops: CDR1 SGHDN, CDR2 FVKESK. After removal of 4 bases from V and 4 bases from J, the junction contained 11 bases not matched to a gene. The CDR3 is made up of 16 amino acids. The CDR3 bases are TGTGCCAGCAGCCCTCCCCACGGACAGGGAGGCACTGAAGCTTTCTTT. Protein sequence: CASSPPHGQGGTEAFF. Looking up the rest from reference TRBV14 and TRBJ1-1 gives the full variable domain: EAGVTQFPSHSVIEKGQTVTLRCDPISGHDNLYWYRRVMGKEIKFLLHFVKESKQDESGMPNNRFLAERTGGTYSTLKVQPAELEDSGVYFCASSPPHGQGGTEAFFGQGTRLTVV.

The V call is TRBV28, the J call TRBJ2-5; 10 bases agree with TRBD1. V trimming: 5 bases; J trimming: 2 bases; junction bases outside the gene matches: 11. Looked up from germline, CDR1 is MDHEN and CDR2 is SYDVKM. CDR3 length: 17 amino acids. DNA of the CDR3: TGTGCCAGCAGTGGGGCGGACAGGGGGGTAACTCAAGAGACCCAGTACTTC. As protein: CASSGADRGVTQETQYF.

The chain carries TRBV19 and TRBJ1-2, with D maybe TRBD1 (6 bases). Germline CDR1 and CDR2: LNHDA and SQIVND (reference sequence). V was shortened by 5 bases and J by 3 bases, with 16 bases between the two germline ends. The CDR3 is 15 amino acids. The CDR3 loop reads CASSGRDIKYYGYTF. Here the CDR3 DNA reads TGTGCCAGTAGTGGCCGGGACATCAAATACTATGGCTACACCTTC. Full variable domain (rest looked up from reference TRBV19 and TRBJ1-2): DGGITQSPKYLFRKEGQNVTLSCEQNLNHDAMYWYRQDPGQGLRLIYYSQIVNDFQKGDIAEGYSVSREKKESFPLTVTSAQKNPTAFYLCASSGRDIKYYGYTFGSGTRLTVV.

This chain links TRBV28 with TRBJ1-2; 7 nucleotides line up with TRBD1. The CDR3 totals 13 residues. Germline assignment: CDR1 MDHEN and CDR2 SYDVKM. With 5 bases clipped from V and 4 bases from J, the junction kept 4 bases outside the gene matches. This CDR3 is CASSTTGFYGYTF. Written as DNA, the CDR3 is TGTGCCAGCAGTACGACAGGGTTCTATGGCTACACCTTC.

This clone was seen just once. The chain has TRBV6-4 and TRBJ2-1, with 8 bases matching TRBD2. Trimming took 2 bases from V and 4 from J; bases not matched to a gene: 4. CDR1 and CDR2 from the germline V gene are MRHNA and SNTAGT. The CDR3 runs 15 residues. CDR3 residues: CASSDDPSGYNEQFF. Here the CDR3 DNA reads TGTGCCAGCAGTGACGACCCTAGCGGGTACAATGAGCAGTTCTTC.

The chain couples TRBV30 to TRBJ1-2, with D possibly being TRBD1 (5 bases). The CDR3 extends over 13 amino acids. The V and J ends lost 1 base and 8 bases respectively, with 14 bases between them. Germline loops: CDR1 GTSNPN, CDR2 SVGIG (reference sequence). The CDR3 DNA is TGTGCCTGGAGTGATGGGGGGGTGGTCGGCTACACCTTC. Its protein product is CAWSDGGVVGYTF. The full variable domain, with the rest looked up from reference TRBV30 and TRBJ1-2, is SQTIHQWPATLVQPVGSPLSLECTVEGTSNPNLYWYRQAAGRGLQLLFYSVGIGQISSEVPQNLSASRPQDRQFILSSKKLLLSDSGFYLCAWSDGGVVGYTFGSGTRLTVV.

The rearrangement joins TRBV5-1 to TRBJ2-7; TRBD1 matches at 11 bases. Germline V gene data show CDR1 as SGHRS and CDR2 as YFSETQ. The junction had 6 bases not matched to a gene; V was cut back by 0 bases and J by 7 bases. The CDR3 is made up of 15 amino acids. CDR3 in amino acids: CASSLGGQGAREQYF. The CDR3 DNA is TGCGCCAGCAGCTTGGGCGGACAGGGGGCGAGGGAGCAGTACTTC.

The chain joins TRBV19 to TRBJ1-1, with 8 bases that match TRBD1. CDR1 and CDR2 from the germline V gene are LNHDA and SQIVND (reference sequence). The CDR3 is 14 residues long. With 4 bases clipped from V and 2 bases from J, the junction kept 3 bases outside the gene matches. The CDR3 coding sequence is TGTGCCAGTAGTAGGCCAGGGGGCAACACTGAAGCTTTCTTT. As protein: CASSRPGGNTEAFF.

The chain couples TRBV11-3 to TRBJ2-3, with a tentative D call TRBD2 (6 bases). The V gene lost 5 bases and the J gene lost 0 bases, with 12 bases spanning the gap. CDR3 length: 15 amino acids. Germline lookup yields CDR1 SGHNT and CDR2 YENEEA. CDR3 in amino acids: CASSIELASTDTQYF. CDR3 DNA: TGTGCCAGCAGCATCGAACTAGCTAGCACAGATACGCAGTATTTT. Filled out from reference TRBV11-3 and TRBJ2-3, the complete variable domain reads EAGVVQSPRYKIIEKKQPVAFWCNPISGHNTLYWYLQNLGQGPELLIRYENEEAVDDSQLPKDRFSAERLKGVDSTLKIQPAELGDSAVYLCASSIELASTDTQYFGPGTRLTVL.

This clone was picked up a small number of times. The V and J genes are TRBV20-1 and TRBJ2-7, with D perhaps matching TRBD2 (5 bases). Germline lookup yields CDR1 DFQATT and CDR2 SNEGSKA (reference sequence). Trimming removed 6 bases at V and 6 bases at J, with 12 bases between. The CDR3 spans 11 residues. In nucleotides, the CDR3 is TGCAGTGCCAGCCAACGGGGCGAGCAGTACTTC. This translates into CSASQRGEQYF.

The chain combines TRBV11-3 with TRBJ2-7; TRBD2 agrees at 7 bases. V was clipped by 1 base and J by 4 bases; unmatched bases: 7. Germline V gene sequence: CDR1 SGHNT, CDR2 YENEEA. The CDR3 contains 15 residues. The CDR3 spells CASSLVGGIPYEQYF. The CDR3 DNA follows: TGTGCCAGCAGCTTAGTCGGGGGGATACCGTACGAGCAGTACTTC.

The chain links TRBV28 to TRBJ2-2; TRBD2 aligns across 8 bases. From germline, CDR1 is MDHEN and CDR2 SYDVKM. The CDR3 has 16 residues. Trimming took 6 bases from V and 6 from J; bases not matched to a gene: 12. In DNA, the CDR3 is TGTGCCAGCAGACCGCGAGCGGGAGACCCTCCCGGGGAGCTGTTTTTT. It translates to CASRPRAGDPPGELFF.

This chain joins TRBV28 and TRBJ2-5; 11 nucleotides align to TRBD1. This CDR3 comprises 15 residues. Germline V CDR1 and CDR2: MDHEN, SYDVKM. Germline trimming cut 5 bases from V and 9 bases from J; bases unmatched to any gene: 11. The CDR3 loop is CASSPLGQGGIAQYF. The DNA for the CDR3 is TGTGCCAGCAGTCCCCTGGGACAGGGGGGGATCGCCCAGTACTTC.

V and J are TRBV19 and TRBJ1-2, with 8 bases lining up with TRBD1. The CDR3 is 16 residues long. Germline V CDR1 and CDR2: LNHDA, SQIVND (reference sequence). V shed 3 bases, J shed 3 bases, and the junction held 9 bases outside the gene matches. The CDR3 DNA is TGTGCCAGTAGTATCCCGAAGGAGACAGGGGACTATGGCTACACCTTC. Its protein product is CASSIPKETGDYGYTF. Drawing the rest from reference TRBV19 and TRBJ1-2, the complete variable domain is DGGITQSPKYLFRKEGQNVTLSCEQNLNHDAMYWYRQDPGQGLRLIYYSQIVNDFQKGDIAEGYSVSREKKESFPLTVTSAQKNPTAFYLCASSIPKETGDYGYTFGSGTRLTVV.

The J gene is TRBJ1-4, the V gene TRBV5-6, with D tentatively TRBD1 (5 bases). Deletions cut 4 bases from V and 8 bases from J, with 12 bases between. This CDR3 has 13 residues. Germline CDR1 is SGHDT and CDR2 is YYEEEE. Here the CDR3 DNA reads TGTGCCAGCAGCCAGATGACAGTGGAAAAACTGTTTTTT. Residues: CASSQMTVEKLFF. The full variable domain, completed using reference TRBV5-6 and TRBJ1-4, is DAGVTQSPTHLIKTRGQQVTLRCSPKSGHDTVSWYQQALGQGPQFIFQYYEEEERQRGNFPDRFSGHQFPNYSSELNVNALLLGDSALYLCASSQMTVEKLFFGSGTQLSVL.

This clone has only one observation. This chain links TRBV6-5 with TRBJ2-7, with D tentatively TRBD2 (6 bases). V lost 6 bases and J lost 3, with 9 bases in between. The germline V gene encodes CDR1 MNHEY and CDR2 SVGAGI. This CDR3 is 12 amino acids long. The CDR3 DNA reads as TGTGCCAGCAGCGGGAGTCTCTACGAGCAGTACTTC. This translates into CASSGSLYEQYF.

The chain joins TRBV19 to TRBJ2-7; tentative D call: TRBD1 (7 bases). The CDR3 is 15 amino acids. Germline CDR1 and CDR2: LNHDA and SQIVND (reference sequence). Trimming left V 3 bases short and J 3 bases short, with 15 bases between. The CDR3 reads CASSIPGGSDYEQYF. Written as DNA, the CDR3 is TGTGCCAGTAGTATTCCAGGGGGGTCAGACTACGAGCAGTACTTC.

The V and J genes are TRBV5-1 and TRBJ2-5; D perhaps matches TRBD1 (5 bases). The CDR3 spans 14 residues. CDR1 is SGHRS and CDR2 is YFSETQ in the germline V gene. Trimming left V 2 bases short and J 4 bases short, with 12 bases between. The CDR3 reads CASSLMTDLETQYF. For the CDR3, the DNA is TGCGCCAGCAGCTTAATGACAGATTTAGAGACCCAGTACTTC.

This clone occurred many times. V usage is TRBV12-5 and J usage is TRBJ2-2; maybe TRBD2 (6 bases). Trimming took 4 bases from V and 1 from J, leaving 16 bases between them. This CDR3 has 17 residues. Germline V gene data show CDR1 as LGHNT and CDR2 as FRNRAP. The CDR3 reads CASGSGLGTLNTGELFF. CDR3 DNA: TGTGCTAGTGGTTCTGGCCTCGGGACTCTGAACACCGGGGAGCTGTTTTTT.

This clone was counted once. The rearrangement links TRBV4-1 to TRBJ2-3; D is unclear. Trimming removed 6 bases at V and 4 bases at J, with 14 bases between. CDR1 is MGHRA, CDR2 YSYEKL, per germline. This CDR3 comprises 14 residues. The CDR3 nucleotides are TGCGCCAGCAGACCTGGCGAGGAGTCAGATACGCAGTATTTT. Its translation: CASRPGEESDTQYF.

This chain links TRBV24-1 with TRBJ2-1; 11 positions match TRBD1. Germline V gene data show CDR1 as KGHDR and CDR2 as SFDVKD. V lost 4 bases to trimming and J lost 7 bases; unmatched junction nucleotides: 8. The CDR3 sequence is 16 residues long. The CDR3 region is CATSEPRDRGGNEQFF. The CDR3 DNA sequence: TGTGCCACCAGTGAACCTCGGGACAGGGGGGGAAATGAGCAGTTCTTC.

The rearrangement joins TRBV9 to TRBJ1-1; the D gene is possibly TRBD1 (5 bases). CDR1 is SGDLS and CDR2 is YYNGEE in the germline V gene. Trimming took 4 bases from V and 5 from J, leaving 18 bases between them. This CDR3 comprises 15 residues. CDR3 protein: CASSSGLLTGTEAFF. The CDR3 coding sequence is TGTGCCAGCAGCTCGGGACTCCTTACGGGAACTGAAGCTTTCTTT.

The chain carries TRBV10-2 and TRBJ2-2; TRBD2 matches at 9 bases. Germline CDR1 is WSHSY and CDR2 is SAAADI. The junction had 6 bases not matched to a gene; V was cut back by 6 bases and J by 7 bases. CDR3 size: 14 residues. The CDR3 is CASRRAGGGGELFF. For the CDR3, the DNA is TGCGCCAGCAGGAGAGCGGGAGGTGGCGGGGAGCTGTTTTTT.

The chain has TRBV11-2 and TRBJ2-3; 15 bases are a match to TRBD2. The V gene end was trimmed by 3 bases and the J gene end by 4 bases; junction bases not matched to a gene: 5. Germline CDR1 SGHAT, CDR2 FQNNGV. The CDR3 is 17 residues long. The CDR3 loop reads CASSFYGLAGGPDTQYF. CDR3 DNA sequence: TGTGCCAGCAGCTTCTATGGACTAGCGGGGGGGCCAGATACGCAGTATTTT.